This T cell receptor (beta chain) was captured in a study of technical replicates of blood from a few donors. Between the trimmed V and J ends, which lost 7 bases and 6 bases, there was a span of 12 bases. This CDR3 spans 13 amino acids. The germline CDR1 and CDR2 sequences are MDHEN and SYDVKM. Assay used: immunoSEQ multiplex PCR; TCRdb lists only in-frame clones, some missing. The sample has 100,000 or so clones, around 96% seen once. This chain uses TRBV28 with TRBJ1-4, with D possibly being TRBD1 (5 bases). The clonotype was recovered from a human donor in good health. Sequenced sample: T cells isolated from PBMCs. The CDR3 DNA is TGTGCCAGCAATCAGGGCGCCGATGAAAAACTGTTTTTT. Amino acids: CASNQGADEKLFF.